The sequence of this T cell receptor (beta chain) was determined in a study of CD8 T cells in ankylosing spondylitis. The study's findings and limits: There was reportedly significant enrichment of clones that were disease-linked in matched ankylosing spondylitis synovial fluid. Relatively scarce in peripheral blood, disease-linked clones were CD8+. Previously reported in reactive arthritis synovial fluid and blood were some of the motif variants. A motif in TCR beta, a set of under ten highly homologous variants, appeared characteristic of ankylosing spondylitis blood.

The CDR3 runs 16 residues. V was shortened by 10 bases and J by 1 base, with 21 bases between the two germline ends. Remarks on this clonotype: Its antigen is unknown.

Construction of TCR beta libraries was performed using quantitative 5'-RACE with molecular barcodes. MiXCR, run by TCRdb on the 5' RACE reads, gives a single entry per CDR3 protein. The repertoire includes roughly 670,000 distinct CDR3 sequences, around 20% of them detected once, and under 20% sits in the top ten. The sequenced sample consisted of blood, either unsorted or a sorted T cell fraction (not recorded which). This rearrangement joins TRBV12-3 or TRBV12-4 to TRBJ2-3, with D perhaps assigned TRBD1 or TRBD2 (6 bases each). This receptor was identified in a male donor with ankylosing spondylitis. The CDR3 region has the DNA TGTGCCACTCAAAACTGGGGGGCTGGGGGCACAGATACGCAGTATTTT. Translation: CATQNWGAGGTDTQYF.